This record concerns one T cell receptor (beta chain) sequence. What it recognizes is unknown. Researchers ran the assay at a deep level. Template for every sorted-subset replicate PCR totaled approximately 0.2 ug DNA, 25,000 to 35,000 T cell genomes. The repertoire was sequenced with immunoSEQ multiplex PCR; TCRdb's copy has only in-frame clones and lacks some. The profile shows roughly 500,000 clones, about 95% of them singletons. The sample belongs to a study of shared clonotypes between healthy human individuals. Study details: Per donor, CD8 memory used one plate, CD8 naive used two, CD4 memory used three and CD4 naive used three. Regarding the study as a whole: The study generally estimated greater richness for naive than memory subsets.

This CDR3 is built from 13 residues. Germline CDR1 and CDR2: SQVTM and ANQGSEA. Trimming pared 5 bases from V and 3 bases from J, leaving 13 bases between. V and J are TRBV29-1 and TRBJ1-2, with D maybe TRBD1 (6 bases). This clonotype was sampled from a woman in her 30s in good health. The sequenced sample was naive CD4+ T cells sorted from blood. As to subset: CD45RA+ positively selected. The CDR3 here is CSVTGKLDYGYTF. In DNA, the CDR3 is TGCAGCGTTACAGGGAAACTGGACTATGGCTACACCTTC.